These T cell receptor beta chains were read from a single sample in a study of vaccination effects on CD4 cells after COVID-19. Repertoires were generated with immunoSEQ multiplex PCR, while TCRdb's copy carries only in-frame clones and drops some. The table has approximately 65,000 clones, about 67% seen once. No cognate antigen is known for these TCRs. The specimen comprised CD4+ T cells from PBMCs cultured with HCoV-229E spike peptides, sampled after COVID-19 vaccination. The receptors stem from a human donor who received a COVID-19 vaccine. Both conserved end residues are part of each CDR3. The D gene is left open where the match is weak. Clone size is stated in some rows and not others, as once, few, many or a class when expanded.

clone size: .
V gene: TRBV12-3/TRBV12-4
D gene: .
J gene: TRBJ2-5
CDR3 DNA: TGTGCCAGCAGTTTCCGTTCCCAAGAGACCCAGTACTTC
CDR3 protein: CASSFRSQETQYF

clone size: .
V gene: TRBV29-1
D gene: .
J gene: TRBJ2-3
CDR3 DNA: TGCAGCGTTGAAGCTAGCCGAGATACGCAGTATTTT
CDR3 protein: CSVEASRDTQYF

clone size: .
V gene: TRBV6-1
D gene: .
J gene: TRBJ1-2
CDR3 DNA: TGTGCCAGCAGTGAAGCTGGGGTGAACTATGGCTACACCTTC
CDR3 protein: CASSEAGVNYGYTF

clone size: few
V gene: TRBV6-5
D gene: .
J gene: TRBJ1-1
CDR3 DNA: TGTGCCACCGACATGGGGAACAGGGCAGGGGAAGCTTTCTTT
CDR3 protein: CATDMGNRAGEAFF

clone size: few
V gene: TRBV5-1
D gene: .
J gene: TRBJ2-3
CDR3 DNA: TGCGCCAGCAGCTTGGGGTCAGAGAGCACAGATACGCAGTATTTT
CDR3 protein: CASSLGSESTDTQYF

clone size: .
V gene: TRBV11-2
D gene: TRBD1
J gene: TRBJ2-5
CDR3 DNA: TGTGCCAGCAGCTTAGTAGCAACAGGGGGCCGGGAGACCCAGTACTTC
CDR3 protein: CASSLVATGGRETQYF

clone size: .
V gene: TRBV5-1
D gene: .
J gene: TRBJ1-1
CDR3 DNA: TGCGCCAGCAGCTTGGAGGGTTACGGGAACACTGAAGCTTTCTTT
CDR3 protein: CASSLEGYGNTEAFF

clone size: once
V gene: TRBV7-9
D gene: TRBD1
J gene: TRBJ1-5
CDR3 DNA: TGTGCCAGTAGCTTATCACAGGGGACCAGCAATCAGCCCCAGCATTTT
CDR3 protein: CASSLSQGTSNQPQHF

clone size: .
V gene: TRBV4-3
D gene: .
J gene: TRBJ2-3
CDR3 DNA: TGCGCCAGCAGCGCCCGAGAAGGGGGTTCCCCAGATACGCAGTATTTT
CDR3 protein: CASSAREGGSPDTQYF

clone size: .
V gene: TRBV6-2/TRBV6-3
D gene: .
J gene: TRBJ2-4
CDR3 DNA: TGTGCCAGCAGTTACCTGAACATTCAGTACTTC
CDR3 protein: CASSYLNIQYF

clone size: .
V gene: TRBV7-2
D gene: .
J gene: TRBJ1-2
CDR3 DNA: TGTGCCAGCAGCCTCGAGAGGGGGTATGGCTACACCTTC
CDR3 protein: CASSLERGYGYTF

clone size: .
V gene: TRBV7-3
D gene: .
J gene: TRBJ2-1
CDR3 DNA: TGTGCCAGCAGCAGAGCCCCAGGGTATGAGCAGTTCTTC
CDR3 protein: CASSRAPGYEQFF

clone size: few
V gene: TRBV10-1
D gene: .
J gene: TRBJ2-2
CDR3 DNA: TGCGCCAGCAGTGAGTCGGAGCCGGGTTGGGCTTCCGGGGAGCTGTTTTTT
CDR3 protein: CASSESEPGWASGELFF

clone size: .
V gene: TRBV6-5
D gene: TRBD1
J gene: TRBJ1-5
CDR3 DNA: TGTGCCACCGGACAAGGACAGGGAGGTTATCAGCCCCAGCATTTT
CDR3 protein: CATGQGQGGYQPQHF

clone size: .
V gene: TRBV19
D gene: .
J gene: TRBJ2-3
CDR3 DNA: TGTGCCAGTAGTTCAAGTCCCGGCGCAGATACGCAGTATTTT
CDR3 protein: CASSSSPGADTQYF

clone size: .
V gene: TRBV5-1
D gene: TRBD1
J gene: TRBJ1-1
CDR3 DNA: TGCGCCAGCAGGGAGGGGGCAGGGATGAACACTGAAGCTTTCTTT
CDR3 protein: CASREGAGMNTEAFF

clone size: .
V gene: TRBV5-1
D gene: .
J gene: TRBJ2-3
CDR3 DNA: TGCGCCAGCAGCTCGATTAGCACAGATACGCAGTATTTT
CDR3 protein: CASSSISTDTQYF

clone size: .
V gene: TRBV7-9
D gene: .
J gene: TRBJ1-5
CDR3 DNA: TGTGCCAGCAGCCGGGGCGACAATCAGCCCCAGCATTTT
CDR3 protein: CASSRGDNQPQHF

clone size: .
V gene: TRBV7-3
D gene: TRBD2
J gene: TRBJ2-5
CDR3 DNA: TGTGCCAGCAGCTTAGTAGCGGGGTCGCAAGAGACCCAGTACTTC
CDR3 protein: CASSLVAGSQETQYF

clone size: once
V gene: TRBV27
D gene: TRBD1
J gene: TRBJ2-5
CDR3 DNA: TGTGCCAGCAGTCCTATAGGACAGGGCAGCGAGACCCAGTACTTC
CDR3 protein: CASSPIGQGSETQYF

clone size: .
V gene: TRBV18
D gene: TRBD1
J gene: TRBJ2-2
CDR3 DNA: TGTGCCAGCTCACCGCCCCGGGACAGGACCACCGGGGAGCTGTTTTTT
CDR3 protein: CASSPPRDRTTGELFF

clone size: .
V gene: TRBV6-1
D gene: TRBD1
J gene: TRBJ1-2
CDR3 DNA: TGTGCCAGCAGTGAGGCTTGGGGGACAGCTAACTATGGCTACACCTTC
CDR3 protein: CASSEAWGTANYGYTF

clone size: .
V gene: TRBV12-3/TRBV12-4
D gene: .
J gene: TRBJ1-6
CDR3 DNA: TGTGCCAGCAGTCGACACATACCTTCACCCCTCCACTTT
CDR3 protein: CASSRHIPSPLHF

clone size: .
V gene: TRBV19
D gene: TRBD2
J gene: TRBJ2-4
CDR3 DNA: TGTGCCAGTAGTTCCGGGACTACCAAAAACATTCAGTACTTC
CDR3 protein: CASSSGTTKNIQYF

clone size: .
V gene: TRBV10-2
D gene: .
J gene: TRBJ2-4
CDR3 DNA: TGCGCCAGCAGTGAGCCAAGGAGCGGCCTAGCCAAAAACATTCAGTACTTC
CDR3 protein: CASSEPRSGLAKNIQYF

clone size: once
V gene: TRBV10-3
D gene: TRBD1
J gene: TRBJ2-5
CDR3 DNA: TGTGCCATCGGAAGGACAGGGGACCAAGAGACCCAGTACTTC
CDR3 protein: CAIGRTGDQETQYF

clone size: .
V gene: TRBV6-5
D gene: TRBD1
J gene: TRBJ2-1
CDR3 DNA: TGTGCCAGCAGTTCTCCGGACAGGGTGGTGTCCAATGAGCAGTTCTTC
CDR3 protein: CASSSPDRVVSNEQFF

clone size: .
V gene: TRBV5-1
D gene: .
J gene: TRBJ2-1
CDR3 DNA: TGCGCCAGCAGCTTGGCCAGTCAGGGATTCGATGAGCAGTTCTTC
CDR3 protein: CASSLASQGFDEQFF

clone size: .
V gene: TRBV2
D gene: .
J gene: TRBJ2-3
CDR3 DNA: TGTGCCAGCAGTACGAGTGGGGTCACAGATACGCAGTATTTT
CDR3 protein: CASSTSGVTDTQYF

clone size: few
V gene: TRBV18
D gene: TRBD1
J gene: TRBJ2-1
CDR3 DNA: TGTGCCAGCTCACCATGGGGACAGGGGGGGAATGAGCAGTTCTTC
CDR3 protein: CASSPWGQGGNEQFF

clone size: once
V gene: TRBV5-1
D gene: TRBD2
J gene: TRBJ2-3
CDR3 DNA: TGCGCCAGCGGACCGACTAGCGGGAGCACAGATACGCAGTATTTT
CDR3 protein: CASGPTSGSTDTQYF

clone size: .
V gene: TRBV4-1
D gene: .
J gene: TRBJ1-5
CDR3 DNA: TGCGCCAGCAGCCAAGATAGGGGCAATCAGCCCCAGCATTTT
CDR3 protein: CASSQDRGNQPQHF

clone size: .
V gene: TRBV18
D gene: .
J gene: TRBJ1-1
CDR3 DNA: TGTGCCAGCTCACCCTCGCGGGGGGGGGCGAGCACTGAAGCTTTCTTT
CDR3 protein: CASSPSRGGASTEAFF

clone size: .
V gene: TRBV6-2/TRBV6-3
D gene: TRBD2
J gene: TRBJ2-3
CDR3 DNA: TGTGCCAGCAGTTCGGCCCCAGGCGGGGGGGCCGCGGGGGATACGCAGTATTTT
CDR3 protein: CASSSAPGGGAAGDTQYF

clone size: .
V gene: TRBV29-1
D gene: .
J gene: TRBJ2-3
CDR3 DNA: TGCAGCGCCCAGAGGGCCCTCACAGATACGCAGTATTTT
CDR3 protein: CSAQRALTDTQYF

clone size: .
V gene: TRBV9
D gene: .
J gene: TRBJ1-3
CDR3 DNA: TGTGCCAGCACCACAACTTACGCCGGGAACACCATATATTTT
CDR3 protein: CASTTTYAGNTIYF

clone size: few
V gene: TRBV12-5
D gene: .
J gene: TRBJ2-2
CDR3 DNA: TGTGCTAGTGGTTTGTCGGGAGTGGGGGAGCTGTTTTTT
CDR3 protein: CASGLSGVGELFF

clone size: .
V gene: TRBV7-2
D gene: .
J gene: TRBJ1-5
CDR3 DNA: TGTGCCAGCAATTTGGTCGGGGGTGGGCAGCCCCAGCATTTT
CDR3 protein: CASNLVGGGQPQHF

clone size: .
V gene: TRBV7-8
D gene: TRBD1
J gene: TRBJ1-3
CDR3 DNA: TGTGCCAGCAGCTTAGCCCGAGGGGACAGGTCTGGAAACACCATATATTTT
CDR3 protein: CASSLARGDRSGNTIYF

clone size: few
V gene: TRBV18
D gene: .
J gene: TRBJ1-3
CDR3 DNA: TGTGCCAGCTCCCTACTCAACGACAAAAACACCATATATTTT
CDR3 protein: CASSLLNDKNTIYF

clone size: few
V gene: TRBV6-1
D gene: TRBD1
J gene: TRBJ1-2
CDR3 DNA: TGTGCCAGCAGTGAAGCTATCCGCGGGACAGGGAGGGATGGCTACACCTTC
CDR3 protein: CASSEAIRGTGRDGYTF

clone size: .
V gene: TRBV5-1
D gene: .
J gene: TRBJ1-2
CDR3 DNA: TGCGCCAGCAGCTGGGACGGTTCTAACTATGGCTACACCTTC
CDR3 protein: CASSWDGSNYGYTF

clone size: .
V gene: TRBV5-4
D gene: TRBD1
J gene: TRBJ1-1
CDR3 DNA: TGTGCCAGCAGCCGGGACAGGGGAAGGGCTGAAGCTTTCTTT
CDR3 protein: CASSRDRGRAEAFF

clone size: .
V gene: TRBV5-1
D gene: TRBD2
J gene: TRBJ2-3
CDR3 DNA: TGCGCCAGCAGCCGGCGACTAGCGGGGGGGATCACAGATACGCAGTATTTT
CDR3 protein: CASSRRLAGGITDTQYF

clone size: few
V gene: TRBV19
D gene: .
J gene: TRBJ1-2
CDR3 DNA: TGTGCCAGTAGTAGTCCAGCAAACTATGGCTACACCTTC
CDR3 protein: CASSSPANYGYTF

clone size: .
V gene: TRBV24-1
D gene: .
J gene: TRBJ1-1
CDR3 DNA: TGTGCCACCAGGGACACCGTGAACACTGAAGCTTTCTTT
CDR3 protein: CATRDTVNTEAFF

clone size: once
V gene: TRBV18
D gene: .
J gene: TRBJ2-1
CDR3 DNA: TGTGCCAGCTCACCATTGACTCACAGCTCCTACAATGAGCAGTTCTTC
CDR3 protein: CASSPLTHSSYNEQFF

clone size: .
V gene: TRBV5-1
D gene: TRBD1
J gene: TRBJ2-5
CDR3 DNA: TGCGCCAGCAGCCCCCGACAGGGAACGGGAGAGACCCAGTACTTC
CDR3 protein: CASSPRQGTGETQYF

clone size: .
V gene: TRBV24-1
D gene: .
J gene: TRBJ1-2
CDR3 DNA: TGTGCCACCAGTGATTCGGGGGCTGGCGGCTACACCTTC
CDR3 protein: CATSDSGAGGYTF

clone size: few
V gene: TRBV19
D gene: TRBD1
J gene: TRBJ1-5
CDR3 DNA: TGTGCCAGTAGTAACCTACAGGGGTCGGGGCCCCAGCATTTT
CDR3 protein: CASSNLQGSGPQHF

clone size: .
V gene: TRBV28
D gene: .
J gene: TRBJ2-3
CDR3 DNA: TGTGCCAGCAGTTTACCAGGGAGAGGTACGCAGTATTTT
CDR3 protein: CASSLPGRGTQYF

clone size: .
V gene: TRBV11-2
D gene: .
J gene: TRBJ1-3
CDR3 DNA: TGTGCCAGCAGCTCGAGGGTGTCTGGAAACACCATATATTTT
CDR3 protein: CASSSRVSGNTIYF

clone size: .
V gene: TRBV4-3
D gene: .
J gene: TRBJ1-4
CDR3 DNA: TGCGCCAGCAGCCCGAAACCTGGAGCAACTAATGAAAAACTGTTTTTT
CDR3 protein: CASSPKPGATNEKLFF

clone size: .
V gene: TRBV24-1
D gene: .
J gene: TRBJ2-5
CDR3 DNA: TGTGCCACCAGTTCGGCGGAGACCCAGTACTTC
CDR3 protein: CATSSAETQYF

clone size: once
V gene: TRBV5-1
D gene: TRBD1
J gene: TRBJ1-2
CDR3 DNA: TGCGCCAGCAGCTTGGTAGGGGGCGACTATGGCTACACCTTC
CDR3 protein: CASSLVGGDYGYTF

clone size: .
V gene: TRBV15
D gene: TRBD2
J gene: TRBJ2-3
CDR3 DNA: TGTGCCACCAGAAGAGCGGGGGGGGGCACAGATACGCAGTATTTT
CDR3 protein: CATRRAGGGTDTQYF

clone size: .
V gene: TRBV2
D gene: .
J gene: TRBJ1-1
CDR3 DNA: TGTGCCGGTCGAGGGAGATTGAACACTGAAGCTTTCTTT
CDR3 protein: CAGRGRLNTEAFF

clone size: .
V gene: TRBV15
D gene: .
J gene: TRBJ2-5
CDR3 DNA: TGTGCCACCAGCAGAGACCGCGGGCAAGAGACCCAGTACTTC
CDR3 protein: CATSRDRGQETQYF

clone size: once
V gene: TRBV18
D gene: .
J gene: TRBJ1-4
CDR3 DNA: TGTGCCAGCACCAGGACGGCAACTAATGAAAAACTGTTTTTT
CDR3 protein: CASTRTATNEKLFF

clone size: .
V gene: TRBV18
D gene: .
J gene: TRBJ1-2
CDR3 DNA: TGTGCCAGCTCACCGGACAGCGGATATGGCTACACCTTC
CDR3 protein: CASSPDSGYGYTF